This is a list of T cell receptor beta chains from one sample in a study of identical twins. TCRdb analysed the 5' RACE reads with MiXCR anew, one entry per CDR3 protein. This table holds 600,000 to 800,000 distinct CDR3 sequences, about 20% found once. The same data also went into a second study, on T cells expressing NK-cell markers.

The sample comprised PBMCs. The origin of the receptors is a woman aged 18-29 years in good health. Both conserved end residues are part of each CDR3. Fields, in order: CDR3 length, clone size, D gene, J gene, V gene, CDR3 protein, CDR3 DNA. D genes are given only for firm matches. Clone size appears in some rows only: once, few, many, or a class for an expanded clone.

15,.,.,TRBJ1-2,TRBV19,CASSWPQGGDYGYTF,TGTGCCAGTAGTTGGCCCCAAGGAGGAGACTATGGCTACACCTTC
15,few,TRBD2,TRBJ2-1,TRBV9,CASSRSGESSYEQFF,TGTGCCAGCAGCCGTAGCGGGGAAAGCTCCTATGAGCAGTTCTTC
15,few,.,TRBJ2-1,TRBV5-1,CASSSLGLSGDEQFF,TGCGCCAGCAGCTCCCTGGGACTTTCCGGCGATGAGCAGTTCTTC
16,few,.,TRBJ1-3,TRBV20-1,CSANMVQRGGRNTIYF,TGCAGTGCTAACATGGTCCAGAGGGGGGGAAGAAACACCATATATTTT
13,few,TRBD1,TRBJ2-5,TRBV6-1,CASRGTVQETQYF,TGTGCCAGCAGAGGGACAGTACAAGAGACCCAGTACTTC
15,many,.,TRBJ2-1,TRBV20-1,CSARAGETSYNEQFF,TGCAGTGCTAGGGCTGGGGAAACCTCCTACAATGAGCAGTTCTTC
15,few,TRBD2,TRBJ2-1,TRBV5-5,CASTLGPGLDNEQFF,TGTGCCAGCACCCTGGGACCAGGACTAGACAATGAGCAGTTCTTC
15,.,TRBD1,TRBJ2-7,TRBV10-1,CASSELGTGPYEQYF,TGCGCCAGCAGTGAGTTAGGGACAGGACCCTACGAGCAGTACTTC
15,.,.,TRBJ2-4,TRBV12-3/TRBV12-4,CASSKAGTAKNIQYF,TGTGCCAGCAGCAAGGCCGGGACAGCCAAAAACATTCAGTACTTC
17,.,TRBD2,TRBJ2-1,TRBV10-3,CAISGGPWGGSRDEQFF,TGTGCCATCAGTGGGGGCCCATGGGGGGGAAGCCGAGATGAGCAGTTCTTC
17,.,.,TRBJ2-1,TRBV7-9,CASSPPPPSSSYNEQFF,TGTGCCAGCAGCCCTCCCCCCCCATCGAGCTCCTACAATGAGCAGTTCTTC
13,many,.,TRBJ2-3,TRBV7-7,CASSPGRTDTQYF,TGTGCTAGCAGCCCGGGTCGCACAGATACGCAGTATTTT
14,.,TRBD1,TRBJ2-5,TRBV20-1,CSARGSGGTETQYF,TGCAGTGCTAGAGGGTCAGGGGGCACAGAGACCCAGTACTTC
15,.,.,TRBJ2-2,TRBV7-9,CASSSPIADTGELFF,TGTGCCAGCAGCTCCCCGATTGCGGACACCGGGGAGCTGTTTTTT
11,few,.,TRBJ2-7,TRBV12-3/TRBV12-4,CASKNGPAQYF,TGTGCCAGTAAGAATGGGCCCGCGCAGTACTTC
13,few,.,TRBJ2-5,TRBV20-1,CSALQGLQETQYF,TGCAGTGCCTTACAGGGCCTCCAAGAGACCCAGTACTTC
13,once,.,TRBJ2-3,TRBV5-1,CASSEGDTDTQYF,TGCGCCAGCTCCGAGGGGGACACAGATACGCAGTATTTT